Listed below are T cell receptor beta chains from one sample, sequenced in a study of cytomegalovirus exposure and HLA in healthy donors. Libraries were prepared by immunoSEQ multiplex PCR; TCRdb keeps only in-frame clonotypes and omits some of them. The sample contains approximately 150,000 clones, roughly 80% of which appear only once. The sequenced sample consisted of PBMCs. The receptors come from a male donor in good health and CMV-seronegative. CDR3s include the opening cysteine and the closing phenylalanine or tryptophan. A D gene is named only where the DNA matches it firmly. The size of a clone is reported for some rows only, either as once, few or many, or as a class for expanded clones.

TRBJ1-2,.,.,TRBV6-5,CASSPSGGPLYGYTF,TGTGCCAGCAGTCCTTCCGGAGGGCCGCTCTATGGCTACACCTTC
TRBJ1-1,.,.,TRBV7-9,CASSRELGTEAFF,TGTGCCAGCAGCCGGGAGTTGGGCACTGAAGCTTTCTTT
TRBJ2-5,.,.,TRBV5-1,CASSTGQETQYF,TGCGCCAGCAGCACAGGGCAAGAGACCCAGTACTTC
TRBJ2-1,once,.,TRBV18,CASSGEAGRYNEQFF,TGTGCCAGCTCGGGGGAGGCGGGGCGCTACAATGAGCAGTTCTTC
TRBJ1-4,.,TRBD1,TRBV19,CASSVDRELPLLEKLFF,TGTGCCAGTAGTGTGGACAGGGAACTCCCCCTGCTCGAAAAACTGTTTTTT
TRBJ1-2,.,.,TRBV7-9,CASSAATGFAYGYTF,TGTGCCAGCAGCGCGGCTACAGGGTTTGCCTATGGCTACACCTTC
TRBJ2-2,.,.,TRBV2,CASSEFWGRNTGELFF,TGTGCCAGCAGTGAATTCTGGGGGCGCAACACCGGGGAGCTGTTTTTT
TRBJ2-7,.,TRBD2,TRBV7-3,CASSLGTNYEQYF,TGTGCCAGCAGCTTAGGGACTAACTACGAGCAGTACTTC
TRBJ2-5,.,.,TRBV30,CAWSLSDSLDDF,TGTGCCTGGAGTTTATCAGACTCCCTTGACGACTTC
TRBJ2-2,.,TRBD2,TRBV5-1,CASSFGLAGDNTGELFF,TGCGCCAGCAGCTTCGGACTAGCGGGAGATAACACCGGGGAGCTGTTTTTT
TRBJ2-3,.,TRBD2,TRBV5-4,CASSLGRGGPTDTQYF,TGTGCCAGCAGCTTAGGGCGGGGGGGACCCACAGATACGCAGTATTTT
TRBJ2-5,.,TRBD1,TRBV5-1,CASSFWDRAQETQYF,TGCGCCAGCAGCTTCTGGGACAGGGCTCAAGAGACCCAGTACTTC
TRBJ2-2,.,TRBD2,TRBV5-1,CASSASGITGELFF,TGCGCCAGCAGCGCTAGCGGAATTACCGGGGAGCTGTTTTTT
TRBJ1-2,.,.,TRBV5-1,CASSFTGKGYTF,TGCGCCAGCAGCTTCACAGGAAAAGGCTACACCTTC
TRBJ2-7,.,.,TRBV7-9,CASSLGYYGFYEQYF,TGTGCCAGCAGCTTAGGGTACTACGGGTTCTACGAGCAGTACTTC
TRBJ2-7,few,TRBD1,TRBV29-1,CSVEEGQGDSYEQYF,TGCAGCGTTGAAGAGGGGCAGGGGGACTCCTACGAGCAGTACTTC
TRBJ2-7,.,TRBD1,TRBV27,CASSPGPGQGYYEQYF,TGTGCCAGCAGTCCGGGCCCGGGACAGGGGTACTACGAGCAGTACTTC
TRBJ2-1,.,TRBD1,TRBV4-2,CASSQLTGGLYNEQFF,TGTGCCAGCAGCCAACTTACAGGGGGCCTTTACAATGAGCAGTTCTTC
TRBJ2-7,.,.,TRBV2,CASSEGTEPQYF,TGTGCCAGCAGTGAAGGGACAGAGCCCCAGTACTTC
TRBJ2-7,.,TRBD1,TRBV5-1,CASTNPGQGYEQYF,TGCGCCAGCACAAATCCGGGACAGGGATACGAGCAGTACTTC
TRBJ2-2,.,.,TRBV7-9,CASSRPPLTGLQGTGELFF,TGTGCCAGCAGCCGCCCTCCACTGACGGGCCTCCAGGGAACCGGGGAGCTGTTTTTT
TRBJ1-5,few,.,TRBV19,CASSIDSYSNQPQHF,TGTGCCAGTAGTATCGACAGCTATAGCAATCAGCCCCAGCATTTT
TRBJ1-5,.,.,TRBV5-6,CASSLGGGADQPQHF,TGTGCCAGCAGCTTGGGGGGGGGCGCGGATCAGCCCCAGCATTTT
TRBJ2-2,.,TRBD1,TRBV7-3,CASSTRTGGVVGELFF,TGTGCCAGCAGCACCCGGACAGGGGGCGTAGTAGGGGAGCTGTTTTTT
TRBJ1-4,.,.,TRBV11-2,CASSPRQGATNEKLFF,TGTGCCAGCAGCCCTAGGCAGGGTGCAACTAATGAAAAACTGTTTTTT
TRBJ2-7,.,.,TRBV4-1,CASSQSGQYEQYF,TGCGCCAGCAGCCAGTCTGGACAGTACGAGCAGTACTTC
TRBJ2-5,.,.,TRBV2,CASRAGPSAETQYF,TGTGCCAGCAGAGCCGGTCCCAGCGCAGAGACCCAGTACTTC
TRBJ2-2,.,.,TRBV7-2,CASSSTRTGELFF,TGTGCCAGCAGCTCTACCCGGACCGGGGAGCTGTTTTTT
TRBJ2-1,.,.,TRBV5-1,CASSLDPLRTSYNEQFF,TGCGCCAGCAGCTTGGATCCCTTGAGGACTTCCTACAATGAGCAGTTCTTC
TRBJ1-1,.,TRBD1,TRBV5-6,CASSQGVFITEAFF,TGTGCCAGCAGCCAGGGGGTTTTTATCACTGAAGCTTTCTTT
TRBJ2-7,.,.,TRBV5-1,CASSLERLYEQYF,TGCGCCAGCAGCTTGGAACGACTCTACGAGCAGTACTTC
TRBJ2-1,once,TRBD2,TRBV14,CASSPLAGERANEQFF,TGTGCCAGCAGCCCCTTAGCGGGAGAACGGGCGAATGAGCAGTTCTTC
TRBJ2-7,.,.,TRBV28,CATATVERYEQYF,TGTGCCACCGCGACCGTTGAGAGGTACGAGCAGTACTTC
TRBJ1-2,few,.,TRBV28,CASSYRDGYTF,TGTGCCAGCAGTTACAGGGATGGCTACACCTTC
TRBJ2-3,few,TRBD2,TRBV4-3,CASSQDWASGSTDTQYF,TGCGCCAGCAGCCAAGATTGGGCCAGCGGGAGTACAGATACGCAGTATTTT
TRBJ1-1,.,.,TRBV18,CASSRRWNTEAFF,TGTGCCAGCTCACGGAGGTGGAACACTGAAGCTTTCTTT
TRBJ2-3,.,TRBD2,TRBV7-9,CASSLALAGEKYF,TGTGCCAGCAGCTTAGCCTTAGCGGGAGAAAAGTATTTT
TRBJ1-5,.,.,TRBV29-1,CSVFVGGNQPQHF,TGCAGCGTATTTGTGGGGGGTAATCAGCCCCAGCATTTT
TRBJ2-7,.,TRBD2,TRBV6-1,CASQSSGGQLYEQYF,TGTGCCAGCCAATCCTCGGGAGGGCAATTGTACGAGCAGTACTTC
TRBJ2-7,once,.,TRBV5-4,CASSLQEISYEQYF,TGTGCCAGCAGCCTACAGGAGATATCCTACGAGCAGTACTTC
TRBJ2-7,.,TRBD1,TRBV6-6,CASSYGGTGRYEQYF,TGTGCCAGCAGTTACGGCGGGACAGGGCGATACGAGCAGTACTTC
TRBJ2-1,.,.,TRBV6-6,CASSTQGGEQFF,TGTGCCAGCAGCACCCAGGGGGGTGAGCAGTTCTTC
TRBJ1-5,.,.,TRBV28,CASSSDSNQPQHF,TGTGCCAGCAGTAGCGATAGCAATCAGCCCCAGCATTTT
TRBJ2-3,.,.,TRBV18,CASSRPVDTQYF,TGTGCCAGCTCCCGCCCAGTAGATACGCAGTATTTT
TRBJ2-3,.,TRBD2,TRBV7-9,CASSLEGLLDTQYF,TGTGCCAGCAGCTTGGAGGGACTACTAGATACGCAGTATTTT
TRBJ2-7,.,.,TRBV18,CASSDTEYEQYF,TGTGCCAGCTCAGATACAGAATACGAGCAGTACTTC
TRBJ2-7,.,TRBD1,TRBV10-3,CAISDPVIGTGGYEQYF,TGTGCCATCAGTGACCCCGTCATAGGGACAGGGGGGTACGAGCAGTACTTC
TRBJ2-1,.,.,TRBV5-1,CASSLAGPYNEQFF,TGCGCCAGCAGCTTGGCAGGGCCGTACAATGAGCAGTTCTTC
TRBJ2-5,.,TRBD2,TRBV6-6,CASSYSGTTQETQYF,TGTGCCAGCAGTTACTCCGGGACTACACAAGAGACCCAGTACTTC
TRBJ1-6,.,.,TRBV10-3,CAISAGGGSYNSPLHF,TGTGCCATCAGTGCGGGGGGGGGCAGCTATAATTCACCCCTCCACTTT
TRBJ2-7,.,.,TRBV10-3,CAISGREGRGEQYF,TGTGCCATCAGTGGGAGGGAAGGGAGAGGCGAGCAGTACTTC
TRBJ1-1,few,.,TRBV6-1,CASSEVGGYTEAFF,TGTGCCAGCAGTGAAGTCGGGGGTTACACTGAAGCTTTCTTT
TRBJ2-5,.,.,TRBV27,CASSTSTELQETQYF,.
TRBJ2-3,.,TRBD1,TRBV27,CASSQDRGHTQYF,TGTGCCAGCAGTCAGGACAGGGGACATACGCAGTATTTT
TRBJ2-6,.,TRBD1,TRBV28,CATKPGQGVTGANVLTF,TGTGCCACCAAACCGGGACAGGGGGTAACTGGGGCCAACGTCCTGACTTTC
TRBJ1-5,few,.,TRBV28,CASSFDRFYQPQHF,TGTGCCAGCAGTTTTGACAGGTTTTATCAGCCCCAGCATTTT
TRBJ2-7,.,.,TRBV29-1,CSVKGSGAQQPYEQYF,TGCAGCGTTAAAGGGTCTGGGGCCCAACAGCCTTACGAGCAGTACTTC